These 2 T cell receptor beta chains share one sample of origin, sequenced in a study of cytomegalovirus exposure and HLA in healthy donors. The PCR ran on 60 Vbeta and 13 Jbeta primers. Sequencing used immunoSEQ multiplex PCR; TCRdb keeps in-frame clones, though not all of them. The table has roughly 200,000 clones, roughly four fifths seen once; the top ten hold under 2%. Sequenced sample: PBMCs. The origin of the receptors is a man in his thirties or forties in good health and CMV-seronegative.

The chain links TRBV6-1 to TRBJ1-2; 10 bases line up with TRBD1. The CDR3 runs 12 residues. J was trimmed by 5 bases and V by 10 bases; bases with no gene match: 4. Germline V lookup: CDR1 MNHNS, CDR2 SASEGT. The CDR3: CAIRTGGYGYTF. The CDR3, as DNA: TGTGCCATACGGACAGGGGGGTATGGCTACACCTTC.

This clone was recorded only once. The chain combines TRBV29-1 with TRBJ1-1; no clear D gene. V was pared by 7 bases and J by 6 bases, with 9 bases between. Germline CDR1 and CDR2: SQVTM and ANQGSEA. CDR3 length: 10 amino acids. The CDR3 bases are TGCAGCGGCGATTTCCCTGAAGCTTTCTTT. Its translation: CSGDFPEAFF.